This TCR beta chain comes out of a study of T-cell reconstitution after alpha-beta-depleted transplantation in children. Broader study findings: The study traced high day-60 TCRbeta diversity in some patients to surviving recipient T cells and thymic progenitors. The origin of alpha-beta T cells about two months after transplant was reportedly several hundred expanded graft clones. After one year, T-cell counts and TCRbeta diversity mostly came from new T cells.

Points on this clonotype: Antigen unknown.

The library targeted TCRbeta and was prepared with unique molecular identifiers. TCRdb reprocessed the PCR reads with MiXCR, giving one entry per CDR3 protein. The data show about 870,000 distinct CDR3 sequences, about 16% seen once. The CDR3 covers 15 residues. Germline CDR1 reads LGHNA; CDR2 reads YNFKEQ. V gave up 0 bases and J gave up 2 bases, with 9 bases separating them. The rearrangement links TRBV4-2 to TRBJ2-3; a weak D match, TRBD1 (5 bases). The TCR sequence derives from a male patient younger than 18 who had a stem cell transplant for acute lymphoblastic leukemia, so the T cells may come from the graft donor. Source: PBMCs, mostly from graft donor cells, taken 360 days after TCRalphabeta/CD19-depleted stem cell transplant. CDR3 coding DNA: TGTGCCAGCAGCCAAGACCCAGGGATCACAGATACGCAGTATTTT. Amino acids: CASSQDPGITDTQYF.